The clone carrying this T cell receptor beta chain was seen a handful of times. Its antigen is undetermined. With 60 Vbeta and 13 Jbeta primers, the PCR was carried out. Assay used: immunoSEQ multiplex PCR; TCRdb lists only in-frame clones, some missing. The sample lists 150,000 to 200,000 clones, 77% seen once, with 1.5% to 2% in the top ten. Trimming took off 1 base at V and 1 base at J, with 12 bases between the two ends. CDR3 length: 16 amino acids. Germline CDR1 is SGHTA and CDR2 is FQGNSA. This record comes from a study of cytomegalovirus exposure and HLA in healthy donors. The study, taken as a whole, reports: Sequencing likely generated an artifact that appeared as a cluster of highly shared sequence variants.

This TCR derives from a woman in her twenties or thirties in good health and CMV-seronegative. Sequenced: PBMCs. This chain uses TRBV7-2 with TRBJ2-3; a weak D match, TRBD2 (5 bases). Written as DNA, the CDR3 is TGTGCCAGCAGCTTAGTTGCCGGGATCGGCACAGATACGCAGTATTTT. As protein: CASSLVAGIGTDTQYF.